The clone carrying this TCR beta chain appeared a single time. The record originates from a study of blood T cell repertoires in COVID-19. Authors' analysis steps: Amplifying reference gene primers gave estimates of nucleated cell counts. Sequencing was performed with immunoSEQ multiplex PCR; in TCRdb, only in-frame clones are kept and a portion is missing. The V and J calls and the clone size are those of that table, but D and trimming were determined from the DNA. The sample holds 300,000 or so clones, around nine tenths seen once. The study recruited people aged roughly 18 to 100 years across about 25 US areas. Cohort placement rested on clinical history that participants reported themselves. The source of this sequence is a woman aged 45-65 years who had been exposed to COVID-19. The sample was PBMCs or T cells enriched from blood (not recorded which).

As DNA, the CDR3 is TGTGCCAGTAGTATAGTGAGCGGGGGAGTTGATGAGCAGTTCTTC. As protein: CASSIVSGGVDEQFF. V is TRBV19 and J is TRBJ2-1; 8 nucleotides line up with TRBD2. J lost 8 bases, V lost 1 base, and 7 bases had no gene match. The CDR3 extends over 15 amino acids. Germline-derived CDR1 and CDR2 are LNHDA and SQIVND (reference sequence). Full variable domain (missing parts from reference TRBV19 and TRBJ2-1): DGGITQSPKYLFRKEGQNVTLSCEQNLNHDAMYWYRQDPGQGLRLIYYSQIVNDFQKGDIAEGYSVSREKKESFPLTVTSAQKNPTAFYLCASSIVSGGVDEQFFGPGTRLTVL.